The 26 T cell receptor beta chains presented below share a single source sample, sequenced in a study of identical twins. From the 5' RACE reads, TCRdb called clonotypes with MiXCR, one entry per CDR3 protein. The table lists 540,000 or so distinct CDR3 sequences, around 24% of them singletons. The same sample was also used in a study of yellow fever vaccine responses in identical twins.

The material sequenced was CD4+ T cells sorted from blood. Receptors originate from a woman under 30 in good health.

This clonotype showed up just a few times. The chain joins TRBV11-2 to TRBJ2-1, with 9 nucleotides matching TRBD1. J lost 4 bases, V lost 5 bases, and 12 bases had no gene match. The CDR3 is made up of 17 amino acids. The V gene's germline CDR1 is SGHAT and CDR2 FQNNGV. CDR3 sequence: CASSPGQGKGLYNEQFF. Written as DNA, the CDR3 is TGTGCCAGCAGCCCAGGACAGGGGAAAGGACTATACAATGAGCAGTTCTTC.

The chain uses TRBV12-3 or TRBV12-4 and TRBJ2-6; D might be TRBD2 (6 bases). This CDR3 has 18 residues. Here the CDR3 reads CTCSLVMRPGAGANVLTF. DNA for the CDR3: TGTACCTGCAGTTTAGTGATGAGGCCGGGAGCCGGGGCCAACGTCCTGACTTTC.

This clonotype was seen more than once but under ten times. The chain carries TRBV7-6 and TRBJ2-4; no reliable D call. CDR1 and CDR2 (germline): SGHVS, FNYEAQ. CDR3 length: 16 amino acids. Trimming took 5 bases from V and 2 from J, leaving 16 bases between them. CDR3 residues: CASSSEVGWSKNIQYF. In nucleotides, the CDR3 is TGTGCCAGCAGCAGCGAAGTGGGGTGGTCCAAAAACATTCAGTACTTC.

This clonotype was found a few times. The chain recombines TRBV24-1 with TRBJ2-1; 10 nucleotides agree with TRBD1. The ends lost 9 bases at V and 6 bases at J; junction bases unmatched: 7. Germline CDR1 KGHDR, CDR2 SFDVKD. CDR3 length: 14 amino acids. CDR3 loop: CATAGTGALNEQFF. CDR3 nucleotide sequence: TGTGCCACCGCCGGGACAGGGGCCCTCAATGAGCAGTTCTTC.

The V gene is TRBV11-3, the J gene TRBJ2-3; 9 bases are shared with TRBD1. The germline V gene encodes CDR1 SGHNT and CDR2 YENEEA. The CDR3 contains 15 residues. V dropped 3 bases and J dropped 6; count of bases not matched to a gene: 7. CDR3: CASSLGTGLKDTQYF. CDR3 nucleotide sequence: TGTGCCAGCAGCTTGGGGACAGGGTTGAAGGATACGCAGTATTTT.

This clonotype has a handful of counts. The rearrangement uses TRBV3-1 and TRBJ2-2; 13 bases line up with TRBD2. The V and J ends lost 1 base and 0 bases, in that order; junction bases with no gene match: 2. Germline V gene lookup returns CDR1 LGHDT and CDR2 YNNKEL (reference sequence). The CDR3 sequence is 18 residues long. The CDR3 bases are TGTGCCAGCAGCCAAGGACTAGCGGGAGGAACGAACACCGGGGAGCTGTTTTTT. Its translation is CASSQGLAGGTNTGELFF.

This clonotype occurred once. The germline gene is not matched at one end of the junction; a read error may be the cause. The V call is TRBV12-3 or TRBV12-4, the J call TRBJ2-3; 8 bases align to TRBD1. This CDR3 has 19 residues. CDR3 sequence: CACSPGTGFSGEKADTQYF. CDR3 nucleotide sequence: TGTGCCTGCAGTCCCGGGACAGGTTTTTCGGGGGAGAAGGCAGATACGCAGTATTTT.

The chain combines TRBV3-1 with TRBJ2-1; D perhaps matches TRBD2 (6 bases). Germline assignment: CDR1 LGHDT and CDR2 YNNKEL (reference sequence). The CDR3 loop spans 14 amino acids. V was clipped by 7 bases and J by 6 bases, with 16 bases between them. The CDR3: CASKRLGLSNEQFF. CDR3 DNA: TGTGCCAGCAAGAGACTAGGCCTCTCCAATGAGCAGTTCTTC.

The J gene is TRBJ2-5, the V gene TRBV3-1, with 11 bases aligning to TRBD2. The CDR3 has 15 amino acids. V lost 6 bases, J lost 2 bases, and 5 bases stayed unmatched. Per the germline V gene, CDR1 is LGHDT and CDR2 is YNNKEL (reference sequence). The CDR3 loop reads CASSWTSGHQETQYF. CDR3 nucleotides: TGTGCCAGCAGTTGGACTAGCGGGCATCAAGAGACCCAGTACTTC.

The table lists this clonotype with many counts. CDR3 in DNA: TGTGCCAGCAGCATCCGTCATTGGGAGCTACAGGGCTACACCTTC. It translates to CASSIRHWELQGYTF. V usage is TRBV12-3 or TRBV12-4 and J usage is TRBJ1-2, with D uncertain. The V and J ends lost 6 bases and 8 bases respectively, with 22 bases between them. The CDR3 contains 15 residues.

The V call is TRBV5-1, the J call TRBJ1-5; tentatively, D is TRBD1 (5 bases). This CDR3 has 15 residues. Germline V lookup: CDR1 SGHRS, CDR2 YFSETQ. V dropped 1 base and J dropped 2 bases, with 10 bases sitting between them. In nucleotides, the CDR3 is TGCGCCAGCAGCTTGTGGGGAGGGGGCAATCAGCCCCAGCATTTT. Protein: CASSLWGGGNQPQHF.

The chain recombines TRBV10-3 with TRBJ2-5; unclear D gene. The ends were cut back, 4 bases at V and 1 base at J, with 4 bases in the middle. This CDR3 spans 12 amino acids. Germline CDR1 ENHRY, CDR2 SYGVKD. CDR3 nucleotides: TGTGCCATCAGTGGGAGCCAAGAGACCCAGTACTTC. It codes for CAISGSQETQYF.

Only a few counts were recorded for this clonotype. This sequence joins TRBV3-1 and TRBJ2-7, with 8 bases that match TRBD1. CDR1 and CDR2 (germline): LGHDT, YNNKEL (reference sequence). After removal of 1 base from V and 4 bases from J, the junction contained 15 bases not matched to a gene. The CDR3 consists of 18 residues. In nucleotides, the CDR3 is TGTGCCAGCAGCCAAGTGACCCTAGACAGGGGTGCCCTATACGAGCAGTACGTC. It encodes CASSQVTLDRGALYEQYV.

This rearrangement joins TRBV6-1 to TRBJ2-7; TRBD1 matches at 8 bases. Germline CDR1 reads MNHNS; CDR2 reads SASEGT. V shed 5 bases and J 2 bases; nucleotides not matched to a gene: 8. The CDR3 length is 15 residues. The CDR3: CASSRRRTGPYEQYF. CDR3 bases: TGTGCCAGCAGTCGCCGGCGGACAGGGCCCTACGAGCAGTACTTC.

Comment on this clonotype: A junction end diverges from the germline sequence, so it may reflect a read error. The chain links TRBV12-3 or TRBV12-4 to TRBJ2-6; the D gene is possibly TRBD1 (6 bases). The CDR3 has 16 amino acids. CDR3: CASSPGQHSVANVLTF. The CDR3, as DNA: TGTGCCAGCAGTCCCGGACAGCACTCTGTGGCCAACGTCCTGACTTTC.

J is TRBJ2-1 and V is TRBV5-5, with 10 bases identical to TRBD1. This CDR3 spans 15 amino acids. Germline CDR1 is SGHKS and CDR2 is YYEKEE (reference sequence). The V segment lost 1 base and the J segment 8 bases; nucleotides outside the gene matches: 6. CDR3 coding DNA: TGTGCCAGCAGCTTGCCCGGGACAGGGGTCGATGAGCAGTTCTTC. Amino acids: CASSLPGTGVDEQFF.

The chain combines TRBV12-3 or TRBV12-4 with TRBJ1-2; possible D gene TRBD1, 5 bases. CDR3 length: 13 residues. V lost 5 bases and J 4 bases, leaving 11 bases between the germline ends. The CDR3 region has the DNA TGTGCCAGCAGTCTCAGGGCAGGCTATGGCTACACCTTC. Protein product: CASSLRAGYGYTF.

The chain has TRBV25-1 and TRBJ2-1; D perhaps matches TRBD1 (6 bases). The CDR3 is 13 residues long. V was cut by 4 bases and J by 8 bases, with 12 bases left in between. From germline, CDR1 is MGHDK and CDR2 SYGVNS. CDR3 in amino acids: CASSVGQIYEQFF. CDR3 nucleotides: TGTGCCAGCAGTGTCGGACAGATCTATGAGCAGTTCTTC.

This clonotype was found many times. V gene TRBV5-1 combines with J gene TRBJ2-3, with 14 positions matching TRBD2. With 2 bases clipped from V and 3 bases from J, the junction kept 8 bases outside the gene matches. This CDR3 is built from 18 residues. Per the germline V gene, CDR1 is SGHRS and CDR2 is YFSETQ. The CDR3 here is CASSFGTSGSARTDTQYF. The CDR3 DNA follows: TGCGCCAGCAGCTTTGGGACTAGCGGGAGTGCGAGGACAGATACGCAGTATTTT.

The rearrangement uses TRBV5-5 and TRBJ2-1; 7 bases are shared with TRBD2. Germline V gene data show CDR1 as SGHKS and CDR2 as YYEKEE (reference sequence). CDR3 length: 15 residues. V lost 2 bases, J lost 10 bases, and 12 bases stayed unmatched. The CDR3 spells CASSFQGSGWNEQFF. In DNA form, the CDR3 reads TGTGCCAGCAGCTTTCAGGGTAGCGGGTGGAACGAGCAGTTCTTC. The variable domain in full, with the rest retrieved from reference TRBV5-5 and TRBJ2-1, is DAGVTQSPTHLIKTRGQQVTLRCSPISGHKSVSWYQQVLGQGPQFIFQYYEKEERGRGNFPDRFSARQFPNYSSELNVNALLLGDSALYLCASSFQGSGWNEQFFGPGTRLTVL.

This clonotype turned up a few times. The chain joins TRBV27 to TRBJ2-3, with 9 positions matching TRBD1. The CDR3 contains 16 residues. The germline V gene encodes CDR1 MNHEY and CDR2 SMNVEV (reference sequence). Trimming took 5 bases from V and 3 from J; bases not matched to a gene: 9. CDR3 nucleotides: TGTGCCAGCAGTCCCACGGACAGGGGCTTAACAGATACGCAGTATTTT. Encoded protein: CASSPTDRGLTDTQYF.

The chain recombines TRBV5-1 with TRBJ2-5, with 9 bases that match TRBD1. J lost 6 bases, V lost 4 bases, and 7 bases had no gene match. This CDR3 is built from 14 residues. CDR1 SGHRS and CDR2 YFSETQ come from the germline V gene. The CDR3 bases are TGCGCCAGCAGCGGACGGACAGGGGAGCAGACCCAGTACTTC. Its protein product is CASSGRTGEQTQYF. The variable domain in full, with the rest retrieved from reference TRBV5-1 and TRBJ2-5, is KAGVTQTPRYLIKTRGQQVTLSCSPISGHRSVSWYQQTPGQGLQFLFEYFSETQRNKGNFPGRFSGRQFSNSRSEMNVSTLELGDSALYLCASSGRTGEQTQYFGPGTRLLVL.

The CDR3 DNA follows: TGTGCCATCAGTGATCTGGGGTCTAGCACAGATACGCAGTATTTT. It translates to CAISDLGSSTDTQYF. V and J are TRBV10-3 and TRBJ2-3; D unresolved. The CDR3 extends over 15 amino acids. CDR1 ENHRY and CDR2 SYGVKD come from the germline V gene. V dropped 3 bases and J dropped 0 bases, with 10 bases sitting between them.

This clonotype has a handful of counts. This sequence joins TRBV18 and TRBJ2-7, with a tentative D call TRBD1 (6 bases). CDR3 size: 14 residues. Trimming shortened V by 3 bases and J by 0 bases, and 9 bases separated the two germline ends. Germline CDR1 KGHSH, CDR2 LQKENI. The CDR3 DNA sequence: TGTGCCAGCTCACCGAGGGACATCTCCTACGAGCAGTACTTC. Translating gives CASSPRDISYEQYF.

The gene calls are TRBV24-1 and TRBJ2-1, with D maybe TRBD1 (6 bases). In germline, CDR1 is KGHDR, CDR2 SFDVKD. V dropped 5 bases and J dropped 5 bases, with 15 bases sitting between them. The CDR3 has 15 residues. The CDR3 sequence is CATSGGQITNNEQFF. In DNA, the CDR3 is TGTGCCACCAGTGGCGGACAGATCACCAACAATGAGCAGTTCTTC.

This clonotype came up many times. This chain joins TRBV12-3 or TRBV12-4 and TRBJ1-1; D is uncertain. This CDR3 has 13 residues. The ends were cut back, 6 bases at V and 1 base at J, with 9 bases in the middle. The CDR3 DNA follows: TGTGCCAGCAGCTTCGGAGGGAACACTGAAGCTTTCTTT. This sequence encodes CASSFGGNTEAFF.